The present T cell receptor (beta chain) was sequenced within a study of blood T cells in healthy people across ages. Each donor supplied ten milliliters of peripheral blood. Total RNA extracted from each sample amounted to at least 5 micrograms. General study points: Age advanced and TCR beta diversity per million T cells fell, roughly linearly. Aged donors had fewer naive CD4+ cells and lower diversity than long-lived donors.

Of note for this clonotype: Its antigen is still unknown.

Using a J-beta primer mix together with a sample-barcoded 5' primer, a second PCR was run for roughly 7 to 11 cycles. Each CDR3 protein is one row after TCRdb ran MiXCR on the 5' RACE reads. The table shows about 970,000 distinct CDR3 sequences, with just over 50% occurring only once. The CDR3 has 16 amino acids. Germline CDR1 is LGHNA and CDR2 is YSLEER. The trim removed 4 bases at V and 4 bases at J, leaving 5 bases unmatched. This rearrangement joins TRBV4-3 to TRBJ2-2; 11 nucleotides match TRBD2. The sequence came from a woman aged 60 to 75 in good health. The specimen sequenced was blood. CDR3 residues: CASSLGLAGFTGELFF. Written as DNA, the CDR3 is TGCGCCAGCAGCCTCGGACTAGCGGGTTTCACCGGGGAGCTGTTTTTT.